This T cell receptor (beta chain) was retrieved from a study of post-analysis software for immune sequencing data. CDR3 length: 15 amino acids. Germline V gene sequence: CDR1 KGHSH, CDR2 LQKENI. Trimming cost V 3 bases and J 2 bases; bases outside gene matches: 5. Points from the study as a whole: Co-batched samples clustered tightly together by F measure. Patients showed TRBV5-6, TRBV5-1 and TRBV20-1 among five TRBV segments more frequent than in controls. Significantly lower normalized Chao1 diversity was seen in multiple sclerosis patients than in controls.

Researchers reported that TCR beta cDNA libraries carried unique molecular identifiers. Each batch of about 0.95 to 11 million T cells produced some 500,000 cDNA molecules. Using its own MiXCR run on the PCR reads, TCRdb lists one record per CDR3 protein. The table lists 380,000 or so distinct CDR3 sequences, roughly 36% of them singletons. This clonotype was seen only a few times. Its target is unknown. The chain carries TRBV18 and TRBJ2-3; TRBD1 matches 7 bases. The TCR sequence derives from a girl under 18 with multiple sclerosis. The material sequenced was blood. CDR3 sequence: CASSPGTELTDTQYF. CDR3 sequence (DNA): TGTGCCAGCTCACCCGGGACAGAGCTCACAGATACGCAGTATTTT. Based on the CDR3 plus reference TRBV18 and TRBJ2-3, the full variable domain is NAGVMQNPRHLVRRRGQEARLRCSPMKGHSHVYWYRQLPEEGLKFMVYLQKENIIDESGMPKERFSAEFPKEGPSILRIQQVVRGDSAAYFCASSPGTELTDTQYFGPGTRLTVL.